This T cell receptor (beta chain) stems from a study of human T cells and chemical hapten exposure (dated by TCRdb to the early 2020s). Study-wide context: For sensitization, 2% DPC in acetone was applied to a roughly 2 cm by roughly 2 cm area of upper inner arm skin. Patch tests used Finn chambers with 0.01% DPC on the upper back, scored after 6 days by International Contact Dermatitis Research Group standards. About 29 alopecia patients gave blood for TCR sequencing at one to four time points (pre-sensitization, 2, 6 and 24 weeks). Peripheral blood TCR repertoire changes were tracked in vivo in alopecia patients during primary and secondary sensitization to the hapten diphenylcyclopropenone (DPC). Blood was sampled from patients pre-sensitization (week 0) and at 2, 6 and about 24 weeks after DPC sensitization. The patient cohort, mostly female, included alopecia areata with under or over 50% scalp involvement, alopecia totalis and alopecia universalis. Throughout the roughly 26-week study period, patients were also given weekly therapeutic DPC doses on the scalp. Libraries were pooled for sequencing, and per-sample TCR yields varied mainly because of small differences in library volumes within the pool. General findings and caveats noted by the study authors: After repeated subsampling, the strength of the expansion versus patch-test correlation and the threshold at which it became significant changed. Compared with pre-sensitization or healthy control sets, expanded TCRs formed significantly more large CDR3 similarity clusters, which is consistent with antigen-driven responses. Patch test score correlated positively with the number of PT1 expanded TCRs, reaching significance at thresholds 8, 16 and 32 but not at 4. No change with DPC sensitization was found in the number of TCRs above 1 in 1000 frequency, and no evidence of global repertoire structure alterations was found. Because all patients had alopecia, a presumed autoimmune disease, the immune response of the patients might differ from that of healthy individuals.

Library preparation employed RACE. Sequencing used a NextSeq 500. During library preparation, unique molecular identifiers were attached to individual cDNA molecules so that TCRs could be counted quantitatively and reproducibly. Both TCR alpha and TCR beta chains were sequenced from each blood RNA sample. As for the authors' bioinformatics: The median number of TCRs per sample was some 100,000, ranging from roughly 23,224 to 700,000. V, J and CDR3 annotation of the TCR reads was performed with the Decombinator software suite. For the PS versus PT1 abundance plots, all samples were subsampled to the same number of TCRs (28,000). TCRs were defined as expanded if absent before sensitization and observed at least eight times at the 2-week time point. Through fastp at Q25 and MiXCR, TCRdb rebuilt clones from the public reads, retaining in-frame beta chains. Each entry merges the rows of one CDR3 protein and shows their most common DNA and genes. The V and J calls and clone size come from TCRdb's table, not from the authors' own analysis. The sample data list 150,000 to 200,000 distinct CDR3 sequences, and approximately 14% of these were observed just once. 1.7% of the sample comes from the top ten.

The intended sense of this specimen's time point label: patch test 1, 2 weeks after DPC sensitization. The treatment or condition label corresponds to: therapeutic diphenylcyclopropenone sensitization with weekly scalp DPC. At each patch-test visit, blood was drawn before the patch test was applied. Patients were considered eligible if aged 18 to 70, diagnosed with alopecia and deemed suitable for DPC therapy, and patients were excluded if pregnant. Unfractionated whole blood was collected in Tempus Blood RNA tubes, and total RNA was extracted from that blood. This clonotype was counted between two and nine times. Its antigen is not yet known. No much larger clone exists at a distance of one base, and base qualities are not known. CDR1 and CDR2 (SNHLY, FYNNEI) derive from the germline V gene. Including cysteine and phenylalanine, the CDR3 has 15 amino acids. Kept here is only the CDR3 DNA, which spans 45 bases and is read in frame from base 1. V sheds 9 bases and J sheds 2 bases, leaving 18 bases between their ends.

The clonotype originates from a young woman with alopecia areata. Some clones in this sample may be carry-over from other donors' samples. The chain is assembled from TRBV2 and TRBJ2-3; the D gene is possibly TRBD2, with 7 bases matching. This specimen consisted of whole blood, obtained in connection with sensitization to the hapten diphenylcyclopropenone (DPC). This receptor carries the CDR3 CASDRGARNTDTQYF. The base sequence is TGTGCCAGTGATCGGGGGGCCCGGAACACAGATACGCAGTATTTT.